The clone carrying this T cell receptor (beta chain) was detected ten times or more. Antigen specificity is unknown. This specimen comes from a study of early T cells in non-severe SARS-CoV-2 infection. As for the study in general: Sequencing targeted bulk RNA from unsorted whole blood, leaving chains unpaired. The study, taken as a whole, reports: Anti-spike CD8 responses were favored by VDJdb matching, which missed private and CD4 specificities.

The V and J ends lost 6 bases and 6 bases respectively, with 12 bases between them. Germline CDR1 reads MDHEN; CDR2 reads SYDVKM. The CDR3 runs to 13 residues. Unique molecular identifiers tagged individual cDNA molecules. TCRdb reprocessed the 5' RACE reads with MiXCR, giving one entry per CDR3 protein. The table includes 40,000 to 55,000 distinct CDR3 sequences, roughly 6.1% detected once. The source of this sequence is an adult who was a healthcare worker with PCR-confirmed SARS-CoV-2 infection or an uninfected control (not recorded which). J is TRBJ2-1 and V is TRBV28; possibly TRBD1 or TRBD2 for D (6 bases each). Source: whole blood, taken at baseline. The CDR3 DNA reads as TGTGCCAGCAGATCCGGGGGCGTCAATGAGCAGTTCTTC. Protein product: CASRSGGVNEQFF.